This T cell receptor beta chain was sequenced for a study of T cells in Graves' hyperthyroidism and ophthalmopathy. Regions amplified from RNA transcripts were the TCR beta CDR3 regions. HTBI primers were used for first-round RT-PCR of the TCR CDR3. TCRdb reanalysed the multiplex PCR reads using MiXCR and keeps one entry per CDR3 protein. Here the sample spans roughly 550,000 distinct CDR3 sequences, approximately 16% being singletons. Per germline, CDR1 LNHDA and CDR2 SQIVND (reference sequence). The CDR3 is 14 residues long. Trimming at V came to 11 bases and at J to 6 bases, leaving 12 bases not matched to a gene. Ophthalmopathy cases met thresholds of Clinical Activity Score at least 3, NOSPECS grade at least 4 and duration under 3 months. The diagnostic basis comprised clinical symptoms, serum thyroxine and TRAb, thyroid ultrasound and orbital computed tomography.

Sequencing was performed on blood. The chain links TRBV19 to TRBJ2-2; 7 bases are a match to TRBD1. This clonotype originated in a woman in her 30s with Graves' ophthalmopathy. The CDR3 DNA reads TGTGCCTCCAAAGACAGGGCTGGCTCCGGGGAGCTGTTTTTT. It is translated as CASKDRAGSGELFF. The entire variable domain, with the rest obtained from reference TRBV19 and TRBJ2-2, is as follows: DGGITQSPKYLFRKEGQNVTLSCEQNLNHDAMYWYRQDPGQGLRLIYYSQIVNDFQKGDIAEGYSVSREKKESFPLTVTSAQKNPTAFYLCASKDRAGSGELFFGEGSRLTVL.